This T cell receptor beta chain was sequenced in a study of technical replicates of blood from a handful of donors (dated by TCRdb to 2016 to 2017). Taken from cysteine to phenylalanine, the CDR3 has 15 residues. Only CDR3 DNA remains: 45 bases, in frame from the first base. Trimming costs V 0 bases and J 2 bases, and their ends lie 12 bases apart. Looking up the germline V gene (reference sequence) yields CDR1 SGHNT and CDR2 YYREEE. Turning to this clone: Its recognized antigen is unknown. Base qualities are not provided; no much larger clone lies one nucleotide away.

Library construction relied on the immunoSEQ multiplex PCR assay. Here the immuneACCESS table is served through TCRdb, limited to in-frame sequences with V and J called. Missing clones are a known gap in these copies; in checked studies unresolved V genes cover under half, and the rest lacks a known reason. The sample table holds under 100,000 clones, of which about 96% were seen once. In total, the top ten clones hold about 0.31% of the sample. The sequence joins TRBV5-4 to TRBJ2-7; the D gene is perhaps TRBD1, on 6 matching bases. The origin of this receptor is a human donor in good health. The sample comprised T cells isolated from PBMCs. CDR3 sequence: CASSLETGLPYEQYF. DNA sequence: TGTGCCAGCAGCTTGGAGACAGGCTTGCCCTACGAGCAGTACTTC.